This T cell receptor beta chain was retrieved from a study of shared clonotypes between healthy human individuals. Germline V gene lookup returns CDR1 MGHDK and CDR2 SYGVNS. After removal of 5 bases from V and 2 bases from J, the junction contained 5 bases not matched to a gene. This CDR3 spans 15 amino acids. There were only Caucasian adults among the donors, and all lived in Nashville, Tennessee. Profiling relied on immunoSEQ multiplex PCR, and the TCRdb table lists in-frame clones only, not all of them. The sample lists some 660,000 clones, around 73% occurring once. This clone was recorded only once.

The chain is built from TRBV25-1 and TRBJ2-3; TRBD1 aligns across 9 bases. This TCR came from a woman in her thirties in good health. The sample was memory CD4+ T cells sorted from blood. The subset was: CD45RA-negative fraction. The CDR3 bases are TGTGCCAGCAGTCCCACAGGGGGCAACACAGATACGCAGTATTTT. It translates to CASSPTGGNTDTQYF.